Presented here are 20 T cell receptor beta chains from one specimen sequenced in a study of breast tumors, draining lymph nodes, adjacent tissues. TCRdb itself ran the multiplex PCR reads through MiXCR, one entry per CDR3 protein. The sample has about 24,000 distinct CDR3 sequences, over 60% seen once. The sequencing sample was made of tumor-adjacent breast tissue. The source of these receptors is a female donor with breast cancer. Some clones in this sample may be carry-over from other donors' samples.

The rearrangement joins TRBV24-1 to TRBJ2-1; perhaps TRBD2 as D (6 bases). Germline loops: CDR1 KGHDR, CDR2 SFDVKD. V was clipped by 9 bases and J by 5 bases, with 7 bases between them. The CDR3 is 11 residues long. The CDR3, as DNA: TGTGCCACCGGAGGGCACAATGAGCAGTTCTTC. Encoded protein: CATGGHNEQFF.

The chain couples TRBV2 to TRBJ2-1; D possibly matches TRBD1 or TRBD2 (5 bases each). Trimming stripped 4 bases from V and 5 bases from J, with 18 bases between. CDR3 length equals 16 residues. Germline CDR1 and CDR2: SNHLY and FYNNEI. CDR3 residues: CASSVLGTAQNNEQFF. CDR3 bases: TGTGCCAGCAGTGTTCTTGGGACCGCGCAAAACAATGAGCAGTTCTTC.

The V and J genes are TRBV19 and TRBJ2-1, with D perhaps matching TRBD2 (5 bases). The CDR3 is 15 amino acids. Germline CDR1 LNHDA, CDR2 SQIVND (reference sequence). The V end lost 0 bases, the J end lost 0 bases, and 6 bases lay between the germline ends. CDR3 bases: TGTGCCAGTAGTATAGAGGGGAGCTCCTACAATGAGCAGTTCTTC. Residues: CASSIEGSSYNEQFF. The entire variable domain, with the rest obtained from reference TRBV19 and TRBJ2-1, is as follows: DGGITQSPKYLFRKEGQNVTLSCEQNLNHDAMYWYRQDPGQGLRLIYYSQIVNDFQKGDIAEGYSVSREKKESFPLTVTSAQKNPTAFYLCASSIEGSSYNEQFFGPGTRLTVL.

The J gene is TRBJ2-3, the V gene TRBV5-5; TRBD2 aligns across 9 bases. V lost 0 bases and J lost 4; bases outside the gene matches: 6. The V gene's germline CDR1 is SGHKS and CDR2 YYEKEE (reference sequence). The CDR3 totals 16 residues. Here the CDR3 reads CASSLGASGASDTQYF. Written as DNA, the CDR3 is TGTGCCAGCAGCTTGGGGGCTAGCGGGGCATCAGATACGCAGTATTTT.

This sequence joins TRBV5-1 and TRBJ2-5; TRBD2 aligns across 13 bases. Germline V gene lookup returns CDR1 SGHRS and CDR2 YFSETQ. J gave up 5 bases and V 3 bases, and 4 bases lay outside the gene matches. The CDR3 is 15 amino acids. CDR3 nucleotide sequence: TGCGCCAGCAGCTCGGGACTAGCGGGAAAGGAGACCCAGTACTTC. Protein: CASSSGLAGKETQYF.

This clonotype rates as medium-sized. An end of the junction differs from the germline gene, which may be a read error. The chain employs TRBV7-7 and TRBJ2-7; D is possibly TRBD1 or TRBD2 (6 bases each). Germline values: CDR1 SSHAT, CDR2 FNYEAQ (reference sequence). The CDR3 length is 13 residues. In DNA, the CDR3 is TGTGCTAGCAGCTCTCTAGTAGGGGGGGAGCAGTACTTC. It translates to CASSSLVGGEQYF. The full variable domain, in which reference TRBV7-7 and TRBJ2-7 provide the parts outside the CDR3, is GAGVSQSPRYKVTKRGQDVTLRCDPISSHATLYWYQQALGQGPEFLTYFNYEAQPDKSGLPSDRFSAERPEGSISTLTIQRTEQRDSAMYRCASSSLVGGEQYFGPGTRLTVT.

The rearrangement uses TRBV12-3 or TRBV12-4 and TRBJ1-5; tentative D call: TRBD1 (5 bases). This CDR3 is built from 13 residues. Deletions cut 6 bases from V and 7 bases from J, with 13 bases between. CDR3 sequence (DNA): TGTGCCAGCAGGGGGGAGACGGGGCAGCCCCAGCATTTT. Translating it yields CASRGETGQPQHF.

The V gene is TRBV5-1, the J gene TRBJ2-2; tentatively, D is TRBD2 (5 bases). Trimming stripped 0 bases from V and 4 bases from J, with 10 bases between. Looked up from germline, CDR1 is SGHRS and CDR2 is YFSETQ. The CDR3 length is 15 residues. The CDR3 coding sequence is TGCGCCAGCAGCTTGGCGGGGAAAGGCACCGGGGAGCTGTTTTTT. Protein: CASSLAGKGTGELFF.

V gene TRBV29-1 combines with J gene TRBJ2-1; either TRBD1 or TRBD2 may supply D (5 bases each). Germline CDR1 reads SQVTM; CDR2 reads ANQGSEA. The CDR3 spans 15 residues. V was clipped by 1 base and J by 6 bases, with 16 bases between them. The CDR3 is CSVEGGTPPTNEQFF. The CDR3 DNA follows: TGCAGCGTTGAAGGGGGGACGCCGCCGACCAATGAGCAGTTCTTC.

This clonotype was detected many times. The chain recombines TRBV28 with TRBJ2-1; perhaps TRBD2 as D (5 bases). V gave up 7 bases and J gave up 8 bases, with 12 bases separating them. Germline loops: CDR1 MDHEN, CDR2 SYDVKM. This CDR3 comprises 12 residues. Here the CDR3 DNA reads TGTGCCAGCACGTTGGGGAGCGATGAGCAGTTCTTC. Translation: CASTLGSDEQFF.

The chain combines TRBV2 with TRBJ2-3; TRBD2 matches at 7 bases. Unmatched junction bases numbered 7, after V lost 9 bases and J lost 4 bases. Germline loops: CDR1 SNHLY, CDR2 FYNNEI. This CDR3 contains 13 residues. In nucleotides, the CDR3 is TGTGCCAGGAGGAGGGAGGGACCAGATACGCAGTATTTT. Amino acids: CARRREGPDTQYF.

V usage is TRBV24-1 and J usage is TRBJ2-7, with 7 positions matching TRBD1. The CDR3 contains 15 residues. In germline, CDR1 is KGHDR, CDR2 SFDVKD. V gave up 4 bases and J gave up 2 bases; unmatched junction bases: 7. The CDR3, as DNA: TGTGCCACCAGTGACACGGGACAGCGACCCTACGAGCAGTACTTC. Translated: CATSDTGQRPYEQYF.

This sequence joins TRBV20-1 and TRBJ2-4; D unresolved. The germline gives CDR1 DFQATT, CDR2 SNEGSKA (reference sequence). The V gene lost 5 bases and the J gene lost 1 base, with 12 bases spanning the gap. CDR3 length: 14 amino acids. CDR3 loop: CSAPDPVAKNIQYF. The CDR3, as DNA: TGCAGTGCTCCCGACCCCGTGGCCAAAAACATTCAGTACTTC.

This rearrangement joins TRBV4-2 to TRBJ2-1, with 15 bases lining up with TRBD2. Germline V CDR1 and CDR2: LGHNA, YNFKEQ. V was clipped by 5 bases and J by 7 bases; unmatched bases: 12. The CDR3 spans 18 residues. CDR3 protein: CASSTGRTSGRAGNEQFF. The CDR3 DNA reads TGTGCCAGCAGCACAGGGAGGACTAGCGGGAGGGCCGGGAATGAGCAGTTCTTC.

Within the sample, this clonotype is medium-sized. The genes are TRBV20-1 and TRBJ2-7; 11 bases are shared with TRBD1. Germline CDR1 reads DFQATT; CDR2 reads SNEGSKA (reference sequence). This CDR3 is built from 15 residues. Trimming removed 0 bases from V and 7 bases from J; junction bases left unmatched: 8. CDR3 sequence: CSARDLGQGALEQYF. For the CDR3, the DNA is TGCAGTGCTAGAGATCTAGGACAGGGGGCGCTTGAGCAGTACTTC.

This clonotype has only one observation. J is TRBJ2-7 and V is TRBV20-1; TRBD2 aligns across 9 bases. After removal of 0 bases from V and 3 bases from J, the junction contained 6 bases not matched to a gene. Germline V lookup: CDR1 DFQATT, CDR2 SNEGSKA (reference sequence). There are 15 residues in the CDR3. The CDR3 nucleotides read TGCAGTGCTAGAGATACTAGCGGGCCGGACTACGAGCAGTACTTC. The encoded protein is CSARDTSGPDYEQYF.

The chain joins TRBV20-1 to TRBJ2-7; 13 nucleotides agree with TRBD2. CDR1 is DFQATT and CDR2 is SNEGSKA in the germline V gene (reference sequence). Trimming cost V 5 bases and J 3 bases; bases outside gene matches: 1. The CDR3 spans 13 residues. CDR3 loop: CSAWTSGSYEQYF. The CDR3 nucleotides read TGCAGTGCTTGGACTAGCGGGAGCTACGAGCAGTACTTC.

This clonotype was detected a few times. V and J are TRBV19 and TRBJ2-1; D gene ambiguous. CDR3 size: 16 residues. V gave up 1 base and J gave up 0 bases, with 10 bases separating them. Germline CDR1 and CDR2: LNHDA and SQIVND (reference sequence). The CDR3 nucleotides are TGTGCCAGTAGTATAGTCAGTACAAGCTCCTACAATGAGCAGTTCTTC. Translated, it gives CASSIVSTSSYNEQFF.

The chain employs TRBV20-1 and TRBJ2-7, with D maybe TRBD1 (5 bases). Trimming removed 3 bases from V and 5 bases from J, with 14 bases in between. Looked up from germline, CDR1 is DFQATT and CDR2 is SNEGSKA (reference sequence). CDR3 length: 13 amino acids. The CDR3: CSASEAGNHEQYF. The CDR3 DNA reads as TGCAGTGCTAGTGAGGCAGGGAACCACGAGCAGTACTTC.

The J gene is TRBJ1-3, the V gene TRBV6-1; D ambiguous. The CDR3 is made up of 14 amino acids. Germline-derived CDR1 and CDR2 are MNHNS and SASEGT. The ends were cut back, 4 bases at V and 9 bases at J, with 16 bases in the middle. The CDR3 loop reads CASSAVFRASTIYF. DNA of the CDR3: TGTGCCAGCAGTGCTGTTTTTCGGGCGAGCACCATATATTTT.